This record concerns one T cell receptor (beta chain) sequence. Its target antigen remains unknown. Base qualities were left out, and no much larger clone turns up one base away. The cohort comprised more than 550 healthy bone marrow donors. Cohort members were all nominally healthy when sampled, although unrecorded immune exposures were likely present. The donor was CMV seropositive and belonged to the group of 250 to 300 seropositive cohort members. A peripheral blood sample was provided by each donor, and peripheral blood mononuclear cells were used for TCR beta sequencing. The Qiagen DNeasy Blood Extraction Kit was used to extract genomic DNA from the blood cell samples. The entry originates in a study of cytomegalovirus exposure and HLA in healthy donors (dated by TCRdb to 2016 to 2017). For the study in its entirety: An earlier analysis of a few hundred of the donors reported 250 to 350 Gb of sequence data and 117 million unique TCR beta sequences obtained from about 180 million T cells. An early release that covered about 640 HLA-typed donors contained around 300 gigabases of sequencing data and about 93 million unique TCR sequences. The genetic ancestry cluster associated with self-reported Caucasian donors included about 81% of the roughly 400 genotyped donors. The aim of the study was to test whether cataloging public T cell receptors could identify signatures of past pathogen exposure. Using immunosequencing, the study profiled T cell repertoires from 666 subjects and related those repertoires to cytomegalovirus serostatus. Besides the first cohort of approximately 710 subjects, a separate validation cohort made up of over 95 different subjects was used. To predict cytomegalovirus infection status, the study combined high-throughput TCR immunosequencing, statistical association of individual TCRs with disease status, and machine learning. In a later analysis, previously published TCR beta repertoires from about 640 donors were re-analyzed and high-resolution HLA genotyping was added so that TCR occurrence patterns could be studied. Rather than using new phenotypic data, the later analysis identified candidate immune exposures from TCR beta sequences and from how often those sequences occurred across donors. To decide whether each TCR beta V gene segment behaved as functional or pseudogenic, an earlier analysis of fewer than 750 of the donors relied on high-throughput TCR beta sequencing. Alongside the repertoire data, information on donor age, sex, ethnicity and CMV serostatus was compiled. A later genetic analysis took genome-wide SNP genotypes for about three fifths of the roughly 670 donors and used that subset as a discovery cohort. Every repertoire in the discovery cohort had been generated on one and the same sequencing platform. HLA typing covered class I and class II loci at four-digit resolution. The number of typed donors differed by locus: roughly 620-630 for A, B, C, DRB1 and DQB1; approximately 520 for DQA1; 606 for DPA1; and some 470 for DPB1. Because of strong linkage in the cohort, roughly 5 DR-DQ haplotypes were treated as single units for association and clustering. On average, roughly 240,000 unique TCR beta nucleotide sequences were sequenced per donor among about 400 genotyped donors of the cohort, with 15% to 20% of those sequences being non-productive. General study outcomes and caveats: A later analysis found that most CMV-associated TCR beta chains appeared HLA-restricted, with HLA associations seemingly driven largely by CMV exposure. Sequencing depth was assumed to be roughly uniform across donors in the presence/absence analyses, though that assumption may not hold. In a later genetic analysis, a missense DCLRE1C variant was associated with V-gene and J-gene trimming of TCR beta chains, and the association was replicated in an independent cohort. While some public TCRs were present in many individuals, most TCR sequences turned up only very rarely across donors. Linkage disequilibrium might explain the correlated functional status among segregating V segments, but an unknown experimental factor could not be excluded. A few of the identified cytomegalovirus-associated TCR beta chains were confirmed in vitro to be specific for cytomegalovirus antigens. Strong co-occurrence of HLA alleles, especially DR and DQ, made assigning TCR associations to individual alleles difficult. The authors suggested that the approach could potentially be extended to other disease states and immunological phenotypes. Because counts were too low, seventeen rarely observed V segments, including chromosome 9 orphons, were left out of the earlier analysis of 587 of the donors. The cohort was sequenced for TCR beta chains only, and without alpha or paired-chain data the features that could be detected were limited. CMV serostatus was the only immune exposure information available for the cohort. In the study, around 150 TCR beta chains were listed as associated with cytomegalovirus. A cluster of highly shared sequence variants was judged likely to represent a technical artifact of the sequencing pipeline. An earlier analysis of 587 of the donors showed that most TCR beta V segments appeared in productive rearrangements either about 87% or about 30% of the time, which broadly matched IMGT annotations. A further reported finding was that TCR beta sequences accurately predicted the HLA-A and HLA-B alleles for most subjects in the first cohort. According to a later genetic analysis, donors in an Asian-associated ancestry cluster had fewer N-insertions in productive TCRs than the approximately 700-donor mean. Because HLA typing was missing for some donors at each locus, association tests included only the typed subset. The 87-base-pair reads could not distinguish some IMGT-functional V segments, including TRBV6-2 and TRBV6-3, so those segments were excluded. The classifier was reported to diagnose cytomegalovirus status with high specificity and sensitivity in both the original cohort and the validation cohort. A later analysis associated about 17,000 TCR beta sequences with specific HLA alleles at a false discovery rate of 0.05. A later analysis found that HLA-associated TCR beta chains were more clonally expanded and had lower generation probabilities than equally common non-associated chains. A later analysis found that TCR association rates varied across HLA loci, with DRB1 alleles showing the most associated TCRs and HLA-C alleles the fewest. Several of the top co-occurrence clusters appeared to be linked to parvovirus B19, influenza, CMV and Epstein-Barr virus, according to a later analysis.

The library came from the immunoSEQ multiplex PCR assay. For the multiplex PCR, a mixture combining 60 forward primers for TCR Vbeta segments and 13 reverse primers for TCR Jbeta segments was used. The CDR3 region of rearranged TCR beta genes was amplified from genomic DNA with a multiplex PCR assay. The amplified TCR beta libraries were sequenced on the Illumina HiSeq System as 87-base-pair reads. As for how the authors treated the data: A later analysis counted some 80 million unique TCR beta chains across the 550 to 750 repertoires, and roughly 11 million of these chains were shared by at least two donors. Raw reads were error-corrected and collapsed into unique sequences by a nearest-neighbor algorithm in which closely related sequences were merged to remove PCR and sequencing errors. CDR3 sequences were aligned to IMGT reference sequences to assign V, D and J gene segments. For a sequence to be retained, a match of at least six nucleotides was required to both a V gene segment and a J gene segment. A rearrangement was called productive if the CDR3 had no stop codons and remained in frame with V and J, and every other rearrangement was called non-productive. Following IMGT convention, CDR3 was defined as the stretch from the second conserved V-encoded cysteine up to the conserved J-encoded phenylalanine. The earlier analysis of 500 to 650 of the donors excluded any sequence lacking an unambiguous match to a single V gene segment. An earlier analysis of a few hundred of the donors called V segments functional above 56.7% productive rearrangements and segregating when the between-donor standard deviation exceeded 5%. A statistical classification framework was built for diagnosing cytomegalovirus status from the catalog of TCR beta chain sequences. In a later analysis, V and J genes were assigned by comparing TCR nucleotide sequences against IMGT/GENE-DB human TR gene sequences. A later analysis assigned CDR3 sequences and most-parsimonious VDJ recombination scenarios with the TCRdist pipeline. In a later analysis, each TCR beta chain was defined by its CDR3 amino acid sequence together with its V-gene family, and reads lacking a unique V-gene family were excluded. As a way to deal with suspected cross-contamination and a sequencing artifact, a later analysis dropped 500 to 700 nucleotide sequences that were highly shared and had low generation probability. In a later analysis, a clonal expansion index was calculated for each public chain from normalized within-repertoire ranks of inferred template counts. A later analysis computed generation probabilities with a VDJ recombination model fitted to out-of-frame rearrangements, and checked the results against IGoR. A later analysis scored TCR-TCR, TCR-HLA and TCR-CMV co-occurrence with hypergeometric tests, applying a repertoire-size bias correction to TCR pairs. In a later analysis, false discovery rates were estimated by permuting HLA or CMV assignments 20 times. In a later analysis, co-occurring TCRs were grouped using DBSCAN, with TCRdist sequence similarity added in when clustering inside HLA-allele-positive subsets. Co-occurrence clustering excluded repertoires with fewer than 30,000 or more than 120,000 public chains, plus five with anomalous nucleotide sharing. Held by TCRdb, this immuneACCESS table contains in-frame sequences only and omits some clones. Under half of the omission traces to an unresolved V gene where checked; the cause of the rest is unknown. The V and J calls and clone size were taken over from that table, and D and trimming were inferred from the DNA. The sample table shows some 100,000 clones, and around 74% are seen once. Around 14% of the sample comes from the top ten.

CDR1 and CDR2, per the germline V gene, are KGHSH and LQKENI. Trimming leaves V shorter by 6 bases and J shorter by 2 bases, with the junction holding 4 bases beyond the gene matches. Spanning cysteine to phenylalanine, the CDR3 consists of 14 amino acids. Only the CDR3 DNA is retained, 42 bases long and in frame from the first base. In this chain, TRBV18 is recombined with TRBJ1-3; TRBD1 lines up with 7 middle nucleotides. The TCR was taken from a woman in her seventies in good health and CMV-seropositive. The sequenced sample consisted of PBMCs. The DNA reads TGTGCCAGCTCGCCCGGGACAGCTGGAAACACCATATATTTT. Its amino acids are CASSPGTAGNTIYF.